This T cell receptor (beta chain) was identified in a study of T cells in Graves' hyperthyroidism and ophthalmopathy. Uncontrolled infection, other autoimmune disease, pregnancy or lactation excluded patients. Sample collection date corresponds to first hyperthyroidism diagnosis, prior to any ophthalmopathy symptoms. Using RNA transcripts as the source, TCR beta CDR3 regions were amplified. HTBI primers drove first-round RT-PCR of the TCR CDR3. From the multiplex PCR reads, TCRdb called clonotypes with MiXCR, one entry per CDR3 protein. The data show some 250,000 distinct CDR3 sequences, more than 14% seen once. This clonotype was seen ten or more times. As yet, its antigen is unknown. Trimming pared 3 bases from V and 0 bases from J, leaving 12 bases between. Germline CDR1 is SGHVS and CDR2 is FNYEAQ. The CDR3 runs to 16 residues. Study results and caveats: The model identified upcoming ophthalmopathy a median around 7.1 months ahead of onset.

The sequencing input was blood. This receptor was taken from a woman aged 40-49 years with Graves' hyperthyroidism that later progressed to Graves' ophthalmopathy. The chain combines TRBV7-6 with TRBJ1-3, with D maybe TRBD1 (5 bases). The CDR3 nucleotides read TGTGCCAGCAGCTTCGAGCAGGGTGTCTCTGGAAACACCATATATTTT. It encodes CASSFEQGVSGNTIYF.